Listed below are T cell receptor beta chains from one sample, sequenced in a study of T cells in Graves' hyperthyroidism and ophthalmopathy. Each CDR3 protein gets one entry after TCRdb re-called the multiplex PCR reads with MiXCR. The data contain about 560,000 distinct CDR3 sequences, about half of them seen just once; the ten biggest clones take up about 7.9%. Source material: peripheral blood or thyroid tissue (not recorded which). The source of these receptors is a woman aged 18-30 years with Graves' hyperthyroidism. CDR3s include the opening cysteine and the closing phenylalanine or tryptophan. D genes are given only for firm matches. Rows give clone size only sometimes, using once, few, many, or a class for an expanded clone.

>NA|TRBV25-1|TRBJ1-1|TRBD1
TGTGCCAGCCTGACAGGGGGTAGTGGGGTGAACACTGAAGCTTTCTTT
CASLTGGSGVNTEAFF
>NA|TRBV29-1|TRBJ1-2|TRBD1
TGCAGCGTTGAAGAGTTCACGGGACAGGGGGCGTTTGGCTACACCTTC
CSVEEFTGQGAFGYTF
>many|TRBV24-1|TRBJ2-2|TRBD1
TGTGCCACCAGTGATTTAGGGGCAGGGGGCGGTTCCGGGGAGCTGTTTTTT
CATSDLGAGGGSGELFF
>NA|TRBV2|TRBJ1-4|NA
TGTGCCAGCTCGTCGAGTTCAACTAATGAAAAACTGTTTTTT
CASSSSSTNEKLFF
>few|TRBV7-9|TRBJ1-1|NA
TGTGCCAGCAGCTTAATCTCCGGGGGGAGTACTGAAGCTTTCTTT
CASSLISGGSTEAFF
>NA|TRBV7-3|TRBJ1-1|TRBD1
TGTGCCAGCAGCGCCGCAGGGGGCGAGAACACTGAAGCTTTCTTT
CASSAAGGENTEAFF
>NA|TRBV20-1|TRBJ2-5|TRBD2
TGCAGTGCTAGACTAGCGGGAGGTCGGGAGACCCAGTACTTC
CSARLAGGRETQYF
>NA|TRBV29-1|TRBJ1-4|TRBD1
TGCAGCGCCAACCAGGGGGGAGAAAAACTGTTTTTT
CSANQGGEKLFF
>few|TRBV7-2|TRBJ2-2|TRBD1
TGTGCCAGCAGCTTAAAGGGGGCCATGGGCACCGGGGAGCTGTTTTTT
CASSLKGAMGTGELFF
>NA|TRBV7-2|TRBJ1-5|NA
TGCGCCAGCAGCCAAGACGTTGGAGGGGGACGCAATCAGCCCCAGCATTTT
CASSQDVGGGRNQPQHF
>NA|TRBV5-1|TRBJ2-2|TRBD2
TGCGCCAGCAGCTCCCCAGGGAGGGCCTTCGGGGAGCTGTTTTTT
CASSSPGRAFGELFF
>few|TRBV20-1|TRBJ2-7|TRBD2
TGCAGTGCTACGGAAAGAAGCGGGAGGGCCATGGACGAGCAGTACTTC
CSATERSGRAMDEQYF
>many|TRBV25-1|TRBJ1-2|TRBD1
TGTGCCAGCAGCTTTGGACAGGGCCGAGCTAACTATGGCTACACCTTC
CASSFGQGRANYGYTF
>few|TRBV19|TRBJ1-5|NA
TGTGCCAGCGGGACATTCCATAATCAGCCCCAGCATTTT
CASGTFHNQPQHF
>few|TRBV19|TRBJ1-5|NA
TGTGCCAGTCGGACCTGGGACGGGAATCAGCCCCAGCATTTT
CASRTWDGNQPQHF
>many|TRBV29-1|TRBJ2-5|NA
TGCAGCGTTGATCGTTCCGGACAAGAGACCCAGTACTTC
CSVDRSGQETQYF
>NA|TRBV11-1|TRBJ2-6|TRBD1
TGTGCCAGCAGCTTAGAAGGGACAGACTCTGGGGCCAACGTCCTGACTTTC
CASSLEGTDSGANVLTF
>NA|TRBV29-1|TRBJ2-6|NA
TGCAGCGTTGAAGTGGTGACAGGCGTCCTGACTTTC
CSVEVVTGVLTF
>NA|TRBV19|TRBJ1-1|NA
TGTGCCAGTCGCAGGGGTAGCGGATTTACTGAAGCTTTCTTT
CASRRGSGFTEAFF
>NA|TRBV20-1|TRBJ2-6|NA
TGCAGTGCTAGAGATGTCCCAGGGGCCAACGTCCTGACTTTC
CSARDVPGANVLTF
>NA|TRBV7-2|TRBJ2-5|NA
TGTGCCAGCAGCTTTCGACCTATGGGGCGAGAGACCCAGTACTTC
CASSFRPMGRETQYF
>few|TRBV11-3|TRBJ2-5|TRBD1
TGTGCCAGCAGCGACCCCGACAGGGGCCATTGGGAGACCCAGTACTTC
CASSDPDRGHWETQYF
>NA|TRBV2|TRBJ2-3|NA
TGTGCCAGCAGTACCTTAAGGGATACGCAGTATTTT
CASSTLRDTQYF
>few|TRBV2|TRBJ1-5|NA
TGTGCCAGCAGAGATGCGGGGAATCAGCCCCAGCATTTT
CASRDAGNQPQHF
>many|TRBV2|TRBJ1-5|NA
TGTGCCAGCAGTGAAGCTCGGAGGTATAGCAATCAGCCCCAGCATTTT
CASSEARRYSNQPQHF
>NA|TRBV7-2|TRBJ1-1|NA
TGTGCCAGCAGCTTCTCATGGGGCGTGATGAACACTGAAGCTTTCTTT
CASSFSWGVMNTEAFF
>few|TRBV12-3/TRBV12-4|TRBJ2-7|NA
TGTGCCATCGGGACCCTGATAGCCTACGAGCAGTACTTC
CAIGTLIAYEQYF
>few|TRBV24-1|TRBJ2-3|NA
TGTGCCACCGGCACCACAGATACGCAGTATTTT
CATGTTDTQYF
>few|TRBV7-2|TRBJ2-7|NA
TGTGCCAGCAGCCAAGATTTGCGGAGGGACTACGAGCAGTACTTC
CASSQDLRRDYEQYF
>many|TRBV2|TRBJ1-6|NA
TGTGCCAGCAGTGATCGTCAGGGAAATTCACCCCTCCACTTT
CASSDRQGNSPLHF
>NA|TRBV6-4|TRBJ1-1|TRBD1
TGTGCCAGCAGGGACAGGTCCTACGGGGCTTTCTTT
CASRDRSYGAFF
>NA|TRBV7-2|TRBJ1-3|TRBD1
TGTGCCAGCAGCTTAGGTTGGCAGGGGGAAAGCACCATATATTTT
CASSLGWQGESTIYF
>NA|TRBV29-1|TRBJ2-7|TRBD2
TGCAGCGTTCGGACTAGCGGGAGGGCCGAGCAGTGCTTC
CSVRTSGRAEQCF
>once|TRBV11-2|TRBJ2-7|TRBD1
TGTGCCAGCAGCAGAAGGGACAGGGAATCCTACGAGCAGTACTTC
CASSRRDRESYEQYF
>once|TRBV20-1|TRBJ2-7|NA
TGCAGTGCTTACTGGGGTTCGGGCGAGCAGTACTTC
CSAYWGSGEQYF
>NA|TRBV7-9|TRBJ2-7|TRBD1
TGTGCCGGCTCAGGAAGGGACAGGACCTACGAGCAGTACTTC
CAGSGRDRTYEQYF
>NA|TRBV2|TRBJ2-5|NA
TGTGCCAGCAGCCAAGCTCCCCGCCAGGGCGCTGAGACCCAGTACTTC
CASSQAPRQGAETQYF
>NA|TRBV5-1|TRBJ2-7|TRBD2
TGCGCCAGCAGCAGAACCGGGACTAGCGACTACGAGCAGTACTTC
CASSRTGTSDYEQYF
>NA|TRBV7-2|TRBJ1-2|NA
TGTGCCAGCAGCTCCCCCATCAACCCGAGCTATGGCTACACCTTC
CASSSPINPSYGYTF
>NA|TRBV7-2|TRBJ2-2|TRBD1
TGTGCCAGCAGCCGACCGACAGGGGGTTATACCGGGGAGCTGTTTTTT
CASSRPTGGYTGELFF
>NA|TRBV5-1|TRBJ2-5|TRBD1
TGCGCCAGCAGCTACCGAGAGGGGGCTGGAGAGACCCAGTACTTC
CASSYREGAGETQYF
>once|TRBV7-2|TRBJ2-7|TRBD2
TGTGCCAGCAGAATCGGACTAGCGGGAGGAGGAACGGCGTCCTACGAGCAGTACTTC
CASRIGLAGGGTASYEQYF
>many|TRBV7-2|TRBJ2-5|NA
TGTGCCAGCAGCTTATTTGCGCGGGAAGAGACCCAGTACTTC
CASSLFAREETQYF
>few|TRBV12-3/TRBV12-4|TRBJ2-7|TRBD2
TGTGCCAGCAGTTCACACCCGGGACTAGCGGGAGGCGAGCAGTACTTC
CASSSHPGLAGGEQYF
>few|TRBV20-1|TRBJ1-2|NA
TGCAGTGCTAGAGATTATAGGCAGCCCTATGGCTACACCTTC
CSARDYRQPYGYTF
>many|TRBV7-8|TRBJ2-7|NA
TGTGCCAGCAGCTTCAGTGGGAACGAGCAGTACTTC
CASSFSGNEQYF
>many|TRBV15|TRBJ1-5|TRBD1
TGTGCCACCAGCATCGACAGGGGCCGGGGTCAGCCCCAGCATTTT
CATSIDRGRGQPQHF
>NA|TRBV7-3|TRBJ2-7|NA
TGCGCCAGCAGCCAAGATTGGATTAGCAGGTACGAGCAGTACTTC
CASSQDWISRYEQYF
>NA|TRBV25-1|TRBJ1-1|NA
TGTGCCAGCAGTAAACAAAGAGACCCTCTCACTGAAGCTTTCTTT
CASSKQRDPLTEAFF
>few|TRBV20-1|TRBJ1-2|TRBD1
TGCAGTGTCCCACCTACCGGGACAGTATATGGCTACACCTTC
CSVPPTGTVYGYTF
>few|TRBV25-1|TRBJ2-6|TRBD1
TGTGCCAGCAGCCAAGAGGGTACAGGGGGCTGGGCGTGGGGGGCCAACGTCCTGACTTTC
CASSQEGTGGWAWGANVLTF
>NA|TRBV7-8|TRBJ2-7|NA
TGTGCCAGCAGCCCTGGGGCTCGGGGCTACGAGCAGTACTTC
CASSPGARGYEQYF
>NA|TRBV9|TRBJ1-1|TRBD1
TGTGCCAGCAGCGTAGAAGGACAGGGGCGCGCTGAAGCTTTCTTT
CASSVEGQGRAEAFF